The 12 T cell receptor beta chains below come from one sample, sequenced in a study of a mutant IDH1 vaccine in newly diagnosed glioma. Indicated time point: week 35, safety follow-up. Doses consisted of 300 ug of mutant IDH1 20-mer peptide each, paired with topical imiquimod. Their recognized antigens are unknown. Clones were sequenced by immunoSEQ multiplex PCR, and TCRdb holds only the in-frame ones, with some missing. Of approximately 44,000 clones in the sample, 76% were seen once. The sequencing used PBMCs, collected from a glioma patient whose treatment included an IDH1 peptide vaccine. These receptors were taken from a man aged 40-49 years with glioma.

The chain combines TRBV27 with TRBJ1-1; possibly TRBD1 for D (5 bases). Trimming took off 4 bases at V and 1 base at J, with 10 bases between the two ends. Germline CDR1 and CDR2: MNHEY and SMNVEV (reference sequence). The CDR3 runs 14 residues. This chain's CDR3 is CASSSRRGNTEAFF. Here the CDR3 DNA reads TGTGCCAGCAGTTCCCGTAGGGGGAACACTGAAGCTTTCTTT.

As regards this clone: The junction departs from the called germline gene at one end, perhaps through a read error. V and J are TRBV29-1 and TRBJ2-1; 11 bases are a match to TRBD2. This CDR3 has 14 residues. Germline lookup yields CDR1 SQVTM and CDR2 ANQGSEA. The CDR3 loop is CSGETSGGYNEQFF. The CDR3 DNA reads TGCAGCGGTGAAACTAGCGGGGGATACAATGAGCAGTTCTTC.

This chain connects TRBV11-2 to TRBJ1-4; D not resolved. The germline V gene encodes CDR1 SGHAT and CDR2 FQNNGV. The V gene lost 4 bases and the J gene lost 1 base, with 7 bases spanning the gap. The CDR3 spans 14 residues. The CDR3 is CASSSFQTNEKLFF. CDR3 nucleotide sequence: TGTGCCAGCAGCTCCTTCCAAACTAATGAAAAACTGTTTTTT.

The chain couples TRBV14 to TRBJ1-2; D not certain. The germline V gene encodes CDR1 SGHDN and CDR2 FVKESK. Between the trimmed V and J ends, which lost 4 bases and 2 bases, there was a span of 11 bases. The CDR3 has 14 residues. The CDR3: CASSRETVNYGYTF. As DNA, the CDR3 is TGTGCCAGCAGCCGAGAAACCGTCAACTATGGCTACACCTTC.

The V and J genes are TRBV7-9 and TRBJ1-5, with TRBD1 matching over 7 bases. Germline V CDR1 and CDR2: SEHNR, FQNEAQ (reference sequence). The V gene end was trimmed by 4 bases and the J gene end by 4 bases; junction bases not matched to a gene: 1. This CDR3 has 13 residues. The CDR3, as DNA: TGTGCCAGCAGCTGGGGACAGAATCAGCCCCAGCATTTT. This encodes CASSWGQNQPQHF.

This clone is deemed medium-sized. CDR3 sequence reads: CASSLAGPQETQYF. The DNA for the CDR3 is TGCGCCAGCAGCTTGGCGGGCCCCCAAGAGACCCAGTACTTC. The genes are TRBV5-1 and TRBJ2-5, with D hard to call. Germline lookup yields CDR1 SGHRS and CDR2 YFSETQ. The CDR3 is 14 amino acids. The ends were cut back, 0 bases at V and 1 base at J, with 7 bases in the middle.

There are a few counts of this clone. The chain links TRBV19 to TRBJ1-5, with D maybe TRBD1 (6 bases). The CDR3 contains 13 residues. V dropped 6 bases and J dropped 1 base, with 7 bases sitting between them. CDR1 is LNHDA and CDR2 is SQIVND in the germline V gene (reference sequence). The CDR3 here is CASRQGSNQPQHF. In nucleotides, the CDR3 is TGTGCCAGTAGGCAGGGGAGCAATCAGCCCCAGCATTTT.

The chain has TRBV5-8 and TRBJ1-4; the D is unclear. The CDR3 length is 15 residues. Trimming shortened V by 4 bases and J by 7 bases, and 17 bases separated the two germline ends. Germline CDR1 and CDR2: SGHTS and YDEGEE. The CDR3 DNA sequence: TGTGCCAGCAGCCGACGAGGTGGGATGAGTGAAAAACTGTTTTTT. Protein sequence: CASSRRGGMSEKLFF.

The chain is built from TRBV14 and TRBJ2-1; 8 bases agree with TRBD2. The V and J ends lost 3 bases and 12 bases, in that order; junction bases with no gene match: 16. CDR1 SGHDN and CDR2 FVKESK come from the germline V gene. CDR3 length: 16 residues. CDR3 sequence: CASSHPAGEPTNGQFF. The CDR3, as DNA: TGTGCCAGCAGCCACCCAGCGGGAGAGCCTACCAACGGGCAGTTCTTC.

This chain links TRBV6-6 with TRBJ1-2; D remains ambiguous. Germline V gives CDR1 MNHNY, CDR2 SVGAGI (reference sequence). The V end lost 6 bases, the J end lost 5 bases, and 10 bases lay between the germline ends. The CDR3 totals 12 residues. The CDR3 sequence: CASSNLGYGYTF. The CDR3 DNA sequence: TGTGCCAGCAGCAATCTGGGGTATGGCTACACCTTC.

The chain recombines TRBV25-1 with TRBJ2-7; the match to TRBD1 covers 12 bases. The CDR3 spans 17 residues. The V segment lost 5 bases and the J segment 1 base; nucleotides outside the gene matches: 9. Germline CDR1 MGHDK, CDR2 SYGVNS. This CDR3 is CASSFVGQGAISYEQYF. The CDR3 DNA reads as TGTGCCAGCAGTTTTGTGGGACAGGGGGCGATTTCCTACGAGCAGTACTTC.

The rearrangement uses TRBV7-7 and TRBJ2-5; tentative D call: TRBD1 (5 bases). The J call may be incorrect, as the DNA end agrees better with TRBJ2-7. This CDR3 region has 13 residues. Germline CDR1 and CDR2: SSHAT and FNYEAQ (reference sequence). CDR3 sequence: CASSLSDSHEQYF. As DNA, the CDR3 is TGTGCCAGCAGCTTGTCCGACAGCCACGAGCAGTACTTC.